The sample holds one count of the clone carrying this TCR beta chain. The sample originates from a study of blood T cell repertoires in COVID-19. Background on the study: Acute-phase and convalescent COVID-19 samples originated in the United States, Italy and Spain.

The germline V gene has CDR1 LGHDT and CDR2 YNNKEL (reference sequence). This CDR3 contains 15 residues. The junction had 9 bases not matched to a gene; V was cut back by 4 bases and J by 5 bases. In the study's own analysis: Estimation of nucleated cell counts was performed using reference gene primer amplification. This table comes from immunoSEQ multiplex PCR, and its TCRdb copy is limited to in-frame clones, with some not included. V and J calls and clone size follow that table, whereas D and trimming were derived from the DNA. The sample yields 100,000 or so clones, around 81% seen once. This chain links TRBV3-1 (or the pseudogene TRBV3-2) with TRBJ1-2, with 8 bases lining up with TRBD1. The receptor comes from a woman between 65 and 79 years old with acute or convalescent COVID-19. The sample taken for sequencing was peripheral blood. The CDR3: CASSPGQGLWYGYTF. As DNA, the CDR3 is TGTGCCAGCAGCCCCGGACAGGGCCTCTGGTATGGCTACACCTTC.